Reported below is one T cell receptor (beta chain). The sample belongs to a study of cytomegalovirus exposure and HLA in healthy donors. Study in general: In an earlier analysis, around 100 million unique TCR beta sequences were found from 150 million to 200 million T cells.

PCR was performed using 60 Vbeta and 13 Jbeta primers. TCRdb keeps only in-frame clones here, not all; method: immunoSEQ multiplex PCR. The sample carries roughly 190,000 clones, 75% to 90% recorded once. The sequence derives from a man younger than 45 in good health and CMV-seronegative. The specimen was PBMCs.

DNA of the CDR3: TGTGCCAGCAGACGGGGACAGGGGTATGGCTACACCTTC. Its translation is CASRRGQGYGYTF. This chain joins TRBV7-9 and TRBJ1-2; 10 nucleotides agree with TRBD1. Trimming removed 6 bases from V and 5 bases from J; junction bases left unmatched: 3. Per the germline V gene, CDR1 is SEHNR and CDR2 is FQNEAQ (reference sequence). The CDR3 contains 13 residues.